One and the same sample provided the 14 T cell receptor beta chains below, sequenced in a study of early T cells in non-severe SARS-CoV-2 infection. TCRdb ran MiXCR on the 5' RACE reads and lists one entry per CDR3 protein. The sample consists of tens of thousands of distinct CDR3 sequences, 11% of them appearing once. Sequences were derived from whole blood, sampled at baseline. The receptors here all came from an adult who was a healthcare worker with PCR-confirmed SARS-CoV-2 infection or an uninfected control (not recorded which).

This clonotype was observed a few times. This chain connects TRBV12-3 or TRBV12-4 to TRBJ2-4, with D possibly being TRBD1 (5 bases). V lost 5 bases and J 0 bases, leaving 14 bases between the germline ends. The CDR3 runs 16 residues. This CDR3 is CASSPPGHLAKNIQYF. CDR3 in DNA: TGTGCCAGCAGTCCCCCCGGACACTTAGCCAAAAACATTCAGTACTTC.

The chain uses TRBV5-1 and TRBJ1-5, with 9 positions matching TRBD1. Trimming cost V 4 bases and J 1 base; bases outside gene matches: 3. CDR1 is SGHRS and CDR2 is YFSETQ in the germline V gene. The CDR3 has 15 residues. CDR3 protein: CASSTGQGSNQPQHF. The CDR3 DNA is TGCGCCAGCAGCACGGGACAGGGAAGCAATCAGCCCCAGCATTTT.

The rearrangement uses TRBV9 and TRBJ1-4, with 8 nucleotides matching TRBD1. This CDR3 is 15 amino acids long. CDR1 SGDLS and CDR2 YYNGEE come from the germline V gene. J lost 5 bases, V lost 0 bases, and 3 bases had no gene match. The CDR3 here is CASSVGTGTNEKLFF. The CDR3 DNA reads TGTGCCAGCAGCGTAGGGACAGGGACGAATGAAAAACTGTTTTTT.

A few counts support this clonotype. The rearrangement joins TRBV11-2 to TRBJ2-2, with 13 positions matching TRBD2. Germline V gives CDR1 SGHAT, CDR2 FQNNGV. The V segment lost 6 bases and the J segment 5 bases; nucleotides outside the gene matches: 3. The CDR3 loop spans 15 amino acids. The CDR3 DNA follows: TGTGCCAGCAGTCCGGGACTAGCGGGGACCGGGGAGCTGTTTTTT. This sequence encodes CASSPGLAGTGELFF. The variable domain in full, with the rest retrieved from reference TRBV11-2 and TRBJ2-2, is EAGVAQSPRYKIIEKRQSVAFWCNPISGHATLYWYQQILGQGPKLLIQFQNNGVVDDSQLPKDRFSAERLKGVDSTLKIQPAKLEDSAVYLCASSPGLAGTGELFFGEGSRLTVL.

This clonotype occurred a few times. The V call is TRBV20-1, the J call TRBJ1-1, with a tentative D call TRBD1 (6 bases). The CDR3 has 14 amino acids. The V and J ends lost 1 base and 0 bases respectively, with 9 bases between them. In germline, CDR1 is DFQATT, CDR2 SNEGSKA (reference sequence). The CDR3 DNA sequence: TGCAGTGCTAGAGTACCAGGGGTGAACACTGAAGCTTTCTTT. Residues: CSARVPGVNTEAFF.

This rearrangement joins TRBV10-2 to TRBJ1-2; D ambiguous. Trimming shortened V by 3 bases and J by 6 bases, and 8 bases separated the two germline ends. Germline CDR1 reads WSHSY; CDR2 reads SAAADI. This CDR3 region has 12 residues. CDR3 amino acids: CASSEQLDGYTF. DNA for the CDR3: TGCGCCAGCAGTGAACAGTTAGATGGCTACACCTTC.

This clonotype was seen ten or more times. The chain couples TRBV6-4 to TRBJ2-1, with TRBD1 matching over 7 bases. V gave up 8 bases and J gave up 8 bases; unmatched junction bases: 9. This CDR3 contains 13 residues. Germline lookup yields CDR1 MRHNA and CDR2 SNTAGT. The CDR3 reads CASGPGQSDEQFF. The CDR3 region has the DNA TGTGCCAGCGGTCCGGGACAGTCCGATGAGCAGTTCTTC.

The V gene is TRBV12-3 or TRBV12-4, the J gene TRBJ2-1; 16 bases match TRBD2. This CDR3 has 16 amino acids. V was clipped by 7 bases and J by 8 bases; unmatched bases: 8. The CDR3 DNA sequence: TGTGCCAGCAAGAAGGGACTAGCGGGGGGGTTCGATGAGCAGTTCTTC. Amino acid sequence: CASKKGLAGGFDEQFF.

The V gene is TRBV4-3, the J gene TRBJ2-2; D unresolved. Trimming cost V 0 bases and J 6 bases, with 14 bases left between them. The V gene's germline CDR1 is LGHNA and CDR2 YSLEER. This CDR3 spans 16 amino acids. Here the CDR3 DNA reads TGCGCCAGCAGCCAAGATATCCCCCGGATGTCCGGGGAGCTGTTTTTT. Its protein is CASSQDIPRMSGELFF.

This clonotype was counted ten times or more. The chain links TRBV6-5 to TRBJ1-2; the match to TRBD1 covers 7 bases. There are 12 residues in the CDR3. From germline, CDR1 is MNHEY and CDR2 SVGAGI. Losses at the gene ends were 6 bases for V and 5 bases for J; bases not matched to a gene: 3. The DNA of the CDR3 is TGTGCCAGCAGCGGGACAGCGTATGGCTACACCTTC. Translated: CASSGTAYGYTF.

The gene calls are TRBV27 and TRBJ2-7, with TRBD2 as a possible D gene (5 bases). The V end was cut by 0 bases, the J end by 5 bases, with 14 bases between. The germline V gene has CDR1 MNHEY and CDR2 SMNVEV (reference sequence). The CDR3 loop spans 15 amino acids. This chain's CDR3 is CASSLSRAGPDEQYF. DNA of the CDR3: TGTGCCAGCAGTTTATCGAGGGCGGGCCCGGACGAGCAGTACTTC.

This clonotype was found a few times. The chain is built from TRBV19 and TRBJ2-3; 9 positions match TRBD2. V lost 6 bases, J lost 4 bases, and 8 bases stayed unmatched. The germline CDR1 and CDR2 sequences are LNHDA and SQIVND (reference sequence). The CDR3 is 15 residues long. The CDR3 DNA follows: TGTGCCAGTAGGAAAGCGGGGGGTCTTCCAGATACGCAGTATTTT. This gives the protein CASRKAGGLPDTQYF. Supplemented by reference TRBV19 and TRBJ2-3, the full variable domain reads DGGITQSPKYLFRKEGQNVTLSCEQNLNHDAMYWYRQDPGQGLRLIYYSQIVNDFQKGDIAEGYSVSREKKESFPLTVTSAQKNPTAFYLCASRKAGGLPDTQYFGPGTRLTVL.

For this clonotype: A read error may produce the germline difference seen at one junction end. V gene TRBV14 combines with J gene TRBJ2-3; 9 nucleotides agree with TRBD2. This CDR3 spans 15 amino acids. The germline gives CDR1 SGHDN, CDR2 FVKESK. The CDR3 sequence is CASSQERGAADTRYF. CDR3 nucleotides: TGTGCCAGCAGCCAGGAGCGGGGGGCGGCAGATACGCGGTATTTT.

This clonotype occurred many times. The rearrangement uses TRBV18 and TRBJ2-1, with 8 bases identical to TRBD2. The CDR3 is made up of 18 amino acids. From germline, CDR1 is KGHSH and CDR2 LQKENI. V dropped 6 bases and J dropped 1; count of bases not matched to a gene: 14. CDR3 in DNA: TGTGCCAGCTCGTTCTCGATAGCGGGGCCAGAGTCCTACAATGAGCAGTTCTTC. Protein: CASSFSIAGPESYNEQFF. Looking up the rest from reference TRBV18 and TRBJ2-1 gives the full variable domain: NAGVMQNPRHLVRRRGQEARLRCSPMKGHSHVYWYRQLPEEGLKFMVYLQKENIIDESGMPKERFSAEFPKEGPSILRIQQVVRGDSAAYFCASSFSIAGPESYNEQFFGPGTRLTVL.